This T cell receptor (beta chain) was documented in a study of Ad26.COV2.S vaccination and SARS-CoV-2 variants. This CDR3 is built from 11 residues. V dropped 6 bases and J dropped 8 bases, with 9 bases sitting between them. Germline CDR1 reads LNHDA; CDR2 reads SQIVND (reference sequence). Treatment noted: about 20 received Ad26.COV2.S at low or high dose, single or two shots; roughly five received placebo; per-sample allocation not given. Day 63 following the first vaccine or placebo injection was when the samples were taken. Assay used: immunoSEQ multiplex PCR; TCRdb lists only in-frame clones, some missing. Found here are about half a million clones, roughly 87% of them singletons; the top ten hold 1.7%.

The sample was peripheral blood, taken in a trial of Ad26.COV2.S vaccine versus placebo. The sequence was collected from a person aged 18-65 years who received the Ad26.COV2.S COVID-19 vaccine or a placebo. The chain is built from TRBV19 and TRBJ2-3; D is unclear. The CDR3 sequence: CASSSPVTQYF. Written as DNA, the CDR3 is TGTGCCAGTAGCTCACCCGTTACGCAGTATTTT.